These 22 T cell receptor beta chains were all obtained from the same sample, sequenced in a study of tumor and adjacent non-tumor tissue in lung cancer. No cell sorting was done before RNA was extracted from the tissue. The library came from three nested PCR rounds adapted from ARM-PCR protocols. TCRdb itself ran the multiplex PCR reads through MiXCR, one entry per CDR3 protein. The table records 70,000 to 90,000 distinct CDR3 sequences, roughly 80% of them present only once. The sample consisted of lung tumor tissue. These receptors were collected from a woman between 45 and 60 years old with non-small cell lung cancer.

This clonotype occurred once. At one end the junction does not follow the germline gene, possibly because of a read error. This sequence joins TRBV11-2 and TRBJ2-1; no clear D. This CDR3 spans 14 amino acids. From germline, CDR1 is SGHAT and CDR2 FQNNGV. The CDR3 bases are TGTACCAGCAGCTATGGTAGTGCCGACAATGAGCAGTTCTTC. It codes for CTSSYGSADNEQFF.

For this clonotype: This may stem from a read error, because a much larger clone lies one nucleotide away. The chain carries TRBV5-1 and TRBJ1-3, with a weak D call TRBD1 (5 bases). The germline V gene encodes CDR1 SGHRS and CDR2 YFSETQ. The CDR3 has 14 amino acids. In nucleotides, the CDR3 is TGCGCCAGCAGCCCCGCTCCGGGGGGAAGCACCATATATTTT. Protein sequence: CASSPAPGGSTIYF.

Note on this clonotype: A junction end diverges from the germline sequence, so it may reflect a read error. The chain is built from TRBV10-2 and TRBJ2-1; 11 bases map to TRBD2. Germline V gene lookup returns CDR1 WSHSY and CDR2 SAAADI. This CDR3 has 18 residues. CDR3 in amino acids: CASSESQDGLAGGDEQFF. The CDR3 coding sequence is TGCGCCAGCAGTGAGTCCCAGGACGGACTAGCGGGTGGGGATGAGCAGTTCTTT.

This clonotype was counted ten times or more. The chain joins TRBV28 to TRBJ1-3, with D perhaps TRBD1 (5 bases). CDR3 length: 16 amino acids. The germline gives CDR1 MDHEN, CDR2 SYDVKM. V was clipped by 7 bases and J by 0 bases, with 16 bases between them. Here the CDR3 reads CASKMVGASSGNTIYF. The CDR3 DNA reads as TGTGCCAGCAAAATGGTAGGGGCTAGCTCTGGAAACACCATATATTTT. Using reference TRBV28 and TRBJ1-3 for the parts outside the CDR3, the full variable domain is DVKVTQSSRYLVKRTGEKVFLECVQDMDHENMFWYRQDPGLGLRLIYFSYDVKMKEKGDIPEGYSVSREKKERFSLILESASTNQTSMYLCASKMVGASSGNTIYFGEGSWLTVV.

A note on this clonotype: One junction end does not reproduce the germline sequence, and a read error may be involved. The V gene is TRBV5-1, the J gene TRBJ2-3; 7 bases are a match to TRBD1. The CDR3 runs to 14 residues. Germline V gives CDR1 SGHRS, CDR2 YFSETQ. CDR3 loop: CASRQGRSTNTQYF. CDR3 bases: TGCGCCAGCAGACAGGGGAGAAGCACAAATACGCAGTATTTT.

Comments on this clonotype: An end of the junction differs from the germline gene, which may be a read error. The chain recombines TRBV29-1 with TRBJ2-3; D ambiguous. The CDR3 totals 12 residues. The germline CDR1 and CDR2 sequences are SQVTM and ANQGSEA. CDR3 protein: CSTRGSTDTQYF. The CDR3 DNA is TGCAGCACCAGAGGAAGCACTGATACGCAGTATTTT.

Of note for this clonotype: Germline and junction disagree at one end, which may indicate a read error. CDR3 region: CASGLLSAGVGGAKVLTF. The CDR3 DNA sequence: TGTGCCAGCGGCTTGTTGTCGGCGGGAGTGGGTGGGGCCAAGGTCCTGACTTTC. This chain uses TRBV5-6 with TRBJ2-6, with TRBD2 matching over 7 bases. The CDR3 extends over 18 amino acids. Per germline, CDR1 SGHDT and CDR2 YYEEEE.

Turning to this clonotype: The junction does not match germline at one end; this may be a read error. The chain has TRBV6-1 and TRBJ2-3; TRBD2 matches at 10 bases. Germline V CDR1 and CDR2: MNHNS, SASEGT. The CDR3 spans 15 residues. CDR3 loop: CVSSELAGCKDTQYF. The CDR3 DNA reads TGTGTCAGCAGTGAACTAGCGGGATGCAAAGATACGCAGTATTTT.

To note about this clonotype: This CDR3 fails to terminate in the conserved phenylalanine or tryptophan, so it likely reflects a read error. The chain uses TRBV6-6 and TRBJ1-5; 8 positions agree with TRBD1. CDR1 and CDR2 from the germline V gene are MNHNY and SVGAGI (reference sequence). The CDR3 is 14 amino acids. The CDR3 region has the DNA TGTGCCGCCCAGGGGGCAGGGGGCGGACAGCCTCAGCATTCT. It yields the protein CAAQGAGGGQPQHS.

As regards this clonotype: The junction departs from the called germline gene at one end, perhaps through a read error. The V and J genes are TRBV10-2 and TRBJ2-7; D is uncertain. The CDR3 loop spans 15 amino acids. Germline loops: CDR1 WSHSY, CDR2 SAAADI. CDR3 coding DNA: TGCGCTAGCAGCCCCGCCCACTGGGATTCCTACGAGCAGTACTTC. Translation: CASSPAHWDSYEQYF.

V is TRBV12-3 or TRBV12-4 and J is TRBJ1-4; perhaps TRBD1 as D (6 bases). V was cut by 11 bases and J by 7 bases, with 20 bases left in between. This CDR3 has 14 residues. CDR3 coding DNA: TGTGCCTGTAGCACTCAACAGGGTTTTGAAAAACTGTTTTTT. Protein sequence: CACSTQQGFEKLFF.

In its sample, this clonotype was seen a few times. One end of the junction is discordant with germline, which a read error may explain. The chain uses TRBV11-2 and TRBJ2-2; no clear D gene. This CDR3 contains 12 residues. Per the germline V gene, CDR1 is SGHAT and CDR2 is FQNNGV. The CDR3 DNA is TGTGTCAGCAGCCCCCTCGAGGGGGAGCTGTTTTTT. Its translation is CVSSPLEGELFF.

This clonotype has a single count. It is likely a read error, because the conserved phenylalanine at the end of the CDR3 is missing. The CDR3 DNA reads TGCGCCTGCCAAGTAGGGGGGACCTGGCAGAATGAGCAGTTCTCC. Translating it yields CACQVGGTWQNEQFS. This sequence joins TRBV10-1 and TRBJ2-1; tentatively, D is TRBD1 or TRBD2 (6 bases each). Trimming cost V 11 bases and J 7 bases, with 24 bases left between them. The CDR3 extends over 15 amino acids. The germline CDR1 and CDR2 sequences are WNHNN and SYGVQD (reference sequence).

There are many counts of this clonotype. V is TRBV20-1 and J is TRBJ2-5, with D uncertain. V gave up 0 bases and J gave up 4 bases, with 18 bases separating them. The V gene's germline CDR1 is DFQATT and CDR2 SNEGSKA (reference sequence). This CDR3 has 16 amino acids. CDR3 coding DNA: TGCAGTGCTAGAGAGACCGGGCGCTATATTTTAGAGACCCAGTACTTC. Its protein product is CSARETGRYILETQYF.

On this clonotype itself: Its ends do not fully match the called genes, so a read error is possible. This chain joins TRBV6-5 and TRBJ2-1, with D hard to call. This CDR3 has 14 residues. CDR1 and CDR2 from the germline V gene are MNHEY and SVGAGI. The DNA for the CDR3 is TGTGCCAGCAGTGAGTGTCACTCCCACAATGAGCAGTTCTTC. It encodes CASSECHSHNEQFF.

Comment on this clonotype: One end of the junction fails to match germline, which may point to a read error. CDR3 nucleotides: TGTGCTAGTGGTTCCAGGGCAGGGGAACCCTACGAGCAGTATTTC. This codes for CASGSRAGEPYEQYF. The chain uses TRBV12-5 and TRBJ2-7; perhaps TRBD1 as D (6 bases). Germline V gene lookup returns CDR1 LGHNT and CDR2 FRNRAP. The CDR3 has 15 amino acids.

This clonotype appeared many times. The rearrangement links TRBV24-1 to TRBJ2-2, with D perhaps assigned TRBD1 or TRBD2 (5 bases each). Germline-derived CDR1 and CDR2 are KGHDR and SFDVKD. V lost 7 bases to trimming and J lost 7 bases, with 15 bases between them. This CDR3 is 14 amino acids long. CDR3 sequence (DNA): TGTGCCACCAGGCACCAGGGAGACATCGGGGAGCTGTTTTTT. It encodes CATRHQGDIGELFF.

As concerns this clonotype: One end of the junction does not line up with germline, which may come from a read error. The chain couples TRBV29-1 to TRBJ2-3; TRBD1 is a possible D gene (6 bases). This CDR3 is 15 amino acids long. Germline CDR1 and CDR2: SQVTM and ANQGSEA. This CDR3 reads CNGDMTPGPTDTKYF. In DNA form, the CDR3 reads TGCAACGGGGACATGACCCCTGGACCTACAGATACGAAGTATTTT.

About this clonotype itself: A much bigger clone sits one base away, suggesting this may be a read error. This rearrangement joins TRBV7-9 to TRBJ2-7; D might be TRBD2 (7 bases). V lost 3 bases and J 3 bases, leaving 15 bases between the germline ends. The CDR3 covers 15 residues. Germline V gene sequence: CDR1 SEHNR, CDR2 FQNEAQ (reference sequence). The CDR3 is CASSFGGPGFYEQYF. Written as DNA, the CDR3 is TGTGCCAGCAGCTTCGGGGGGCCGGGGTTCTACGAGCAGTACTTC.

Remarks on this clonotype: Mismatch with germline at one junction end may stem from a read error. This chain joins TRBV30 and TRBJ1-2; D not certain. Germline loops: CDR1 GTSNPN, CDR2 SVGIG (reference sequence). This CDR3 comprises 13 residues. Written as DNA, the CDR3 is TGCGCCTGGACCCGACAAGCCGACTATGACTACACCTTC. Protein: CAWTRQADYDYTF. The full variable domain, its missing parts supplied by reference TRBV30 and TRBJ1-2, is SQTIHQWPATLVQPVGSPLSLECTVEGTSNPNLYWYRQAAGRGLQLLFYSVGIGQISSEVPQNLSASRPQDRQFILSSKKLLLSDSGFYLCAWTRQADYDYTFGSGTRLTVV.

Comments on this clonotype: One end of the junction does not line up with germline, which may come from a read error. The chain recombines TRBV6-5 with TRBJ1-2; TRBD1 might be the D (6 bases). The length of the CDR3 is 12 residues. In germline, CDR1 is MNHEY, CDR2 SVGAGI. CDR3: CGSRPRTAGCTF. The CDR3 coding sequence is TGTGGCAGCAGACCACGGACAGCTGGCTGCACCTTC.

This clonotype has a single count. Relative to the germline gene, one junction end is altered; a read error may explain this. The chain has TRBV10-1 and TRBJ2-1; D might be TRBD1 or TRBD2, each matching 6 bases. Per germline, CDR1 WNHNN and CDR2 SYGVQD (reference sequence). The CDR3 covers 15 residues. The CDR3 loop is CANQVGGTRQNEQFF. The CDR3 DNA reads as TGCGCCAACCAAGTAGGGGGGACCAGGCAGAATGAGCAATTCTTC.